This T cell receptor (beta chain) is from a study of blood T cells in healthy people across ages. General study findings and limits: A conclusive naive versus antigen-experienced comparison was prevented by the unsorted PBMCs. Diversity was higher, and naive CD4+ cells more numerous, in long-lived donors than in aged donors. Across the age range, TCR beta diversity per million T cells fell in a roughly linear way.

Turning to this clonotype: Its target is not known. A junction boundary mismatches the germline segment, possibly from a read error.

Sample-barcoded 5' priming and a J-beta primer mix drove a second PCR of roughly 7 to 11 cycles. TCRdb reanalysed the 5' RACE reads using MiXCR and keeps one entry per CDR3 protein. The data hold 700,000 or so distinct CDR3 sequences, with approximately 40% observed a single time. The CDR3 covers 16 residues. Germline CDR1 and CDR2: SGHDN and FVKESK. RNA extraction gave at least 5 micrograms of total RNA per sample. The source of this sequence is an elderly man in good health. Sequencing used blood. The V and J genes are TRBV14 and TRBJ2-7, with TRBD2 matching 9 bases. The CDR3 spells CTSSQDFLAGIYEQYF. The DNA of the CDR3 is TGTACCAGCAGCCAAGACTTTCTAGCGGGGATCTACGAGCAGTACTTC.